This T cell receptor beta chain was profiled in a study of CD8 T cells in Susac syndrome. RNA, at about 0.45 to 1 ug, was reverse transcribed with random hexamers. Amplification of the TCR beta CDR3 was carried out by immunoSEQ multiplex PCR, which spanned a total of 54 Vbeta and 13 Jbeta segments. One entry per CDR3 protein, called by TCRdb with MiXCR from the immunoSEQ multiplex PCR reads. The sample includes 100,000 to 150,000 distinct CDR3 sequences, around 94% of them seen just once. The CDR3 is made up of 16 amino acids. V lost 5 bases and J lost 5, with 24 bases in between. The germline V gene has CDR1 DFQATT and CDR2 SNEGSKA (reference sequence).

The material sequenced was CD4+ T cells from PBMCs. This TCR was sampled from a human donor in good health. This chain uses TRBV20-1 with TRBJ2-5; a weak D match, TRBD2 (6 bases). For the CDR3, the DNA is TGCAGTGCTGAGCCTCTAGGGGAGTATCGGGAGGAGACCCAGTACTTC. The encoded protein is CSAEPLGEYREETQYF.